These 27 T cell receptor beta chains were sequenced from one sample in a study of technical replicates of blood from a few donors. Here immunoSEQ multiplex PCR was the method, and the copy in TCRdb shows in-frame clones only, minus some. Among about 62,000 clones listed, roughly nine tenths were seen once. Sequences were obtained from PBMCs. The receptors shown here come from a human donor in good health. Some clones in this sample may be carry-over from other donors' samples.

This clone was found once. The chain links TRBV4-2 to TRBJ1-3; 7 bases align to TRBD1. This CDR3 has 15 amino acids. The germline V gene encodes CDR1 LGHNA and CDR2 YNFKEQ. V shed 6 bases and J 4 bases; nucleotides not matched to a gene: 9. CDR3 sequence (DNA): TGTGCCAGCAGGCCTACTCGGACAGGAGGAAACACCATATATTTT. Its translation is CASRPTRTGGNTIYF.

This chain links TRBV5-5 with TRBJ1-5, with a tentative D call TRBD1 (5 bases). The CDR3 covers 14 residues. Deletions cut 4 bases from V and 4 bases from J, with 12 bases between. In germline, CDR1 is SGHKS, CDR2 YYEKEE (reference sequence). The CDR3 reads CASSRDSPNQPQHF. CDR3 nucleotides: TGTGCCAGCAGCCGAGACAGCCCTAATCAGCCCCAGCATTTT.

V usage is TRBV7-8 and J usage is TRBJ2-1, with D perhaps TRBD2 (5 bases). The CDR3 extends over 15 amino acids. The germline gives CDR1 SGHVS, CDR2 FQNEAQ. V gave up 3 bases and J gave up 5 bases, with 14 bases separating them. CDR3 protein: CASSFYDFGDNEQFF. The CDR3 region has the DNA TGTGCCAGCAGCTTTTATGACTTCGGGGACAATGAGCAGTTCTTC.

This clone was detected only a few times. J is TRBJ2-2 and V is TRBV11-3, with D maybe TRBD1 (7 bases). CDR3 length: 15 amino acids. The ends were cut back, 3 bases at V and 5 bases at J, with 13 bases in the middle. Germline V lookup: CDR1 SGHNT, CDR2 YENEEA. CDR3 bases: TGTGCCAGCAGCTTGTCAGGGGGAGGAACCGGGGAGCTGTTTTTT. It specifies CASSLSGGGTGELFF. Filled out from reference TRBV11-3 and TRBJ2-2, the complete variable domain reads EAGVVQSPRYKIIEKKQPVAFWCNPISGHNTLYWYLQNLGQGPELLIRYENEEAVDDSQLPKDRFSAERLKGVDSTLKIQPAELGDSAVYLCASSLSGGGTGELFFGEGSRLTVL.

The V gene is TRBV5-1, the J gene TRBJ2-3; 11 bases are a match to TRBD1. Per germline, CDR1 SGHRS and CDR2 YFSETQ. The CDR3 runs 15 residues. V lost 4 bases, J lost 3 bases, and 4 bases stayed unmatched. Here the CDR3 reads CASSPGQGVTDTQYF. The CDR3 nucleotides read TGCGCCAGCAGCCCGGGACAGGGGGTTACAGATACGCAGTATTTT.

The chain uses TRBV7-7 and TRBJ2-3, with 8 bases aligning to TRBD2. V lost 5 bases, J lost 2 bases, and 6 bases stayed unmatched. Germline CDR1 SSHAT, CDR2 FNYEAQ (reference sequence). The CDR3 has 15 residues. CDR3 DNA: TGTGCCAGCAGCAAAAGCGGGAGCCTCACAGATACGCAGTATTTT. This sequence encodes CASSKSGSLTDTQYF.

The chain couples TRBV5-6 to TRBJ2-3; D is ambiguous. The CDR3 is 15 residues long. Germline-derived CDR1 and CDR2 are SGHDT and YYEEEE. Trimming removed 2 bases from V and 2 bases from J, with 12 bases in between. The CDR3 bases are TGTGCCAGCAGCTTATTAGTACGGTACACAGATACGCAGTATTTT. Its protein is CASSLLVRYTDTQYF.

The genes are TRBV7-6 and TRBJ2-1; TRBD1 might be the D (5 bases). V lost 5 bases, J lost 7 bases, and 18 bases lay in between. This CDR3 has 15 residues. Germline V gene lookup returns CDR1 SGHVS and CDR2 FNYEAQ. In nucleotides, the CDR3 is TGTGCCAGCAGCCGGTTAGGGGTATCGGTTAATGAGCAGTTCTTC. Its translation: CASSRLGVSVNEQFF.

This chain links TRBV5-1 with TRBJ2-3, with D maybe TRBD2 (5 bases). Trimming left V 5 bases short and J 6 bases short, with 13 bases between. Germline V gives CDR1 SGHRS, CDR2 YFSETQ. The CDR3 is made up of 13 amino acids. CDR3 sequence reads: CASSDSGMDTQYF. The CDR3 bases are TGCGCCAGCAGTGACTCGGGGATGGATACGCAGTATTTT. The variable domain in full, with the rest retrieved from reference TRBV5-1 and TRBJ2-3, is KAGVTQTPRYLIKTRGQQVTLSCSPISGHRSVSWYQQTPGQGLQFLFEYFSETQRNKGNFPGRFSGRQFSNSRSEMNVSTLELGDSALYLCASSDSGMDTQYFGPGTRLTVL.

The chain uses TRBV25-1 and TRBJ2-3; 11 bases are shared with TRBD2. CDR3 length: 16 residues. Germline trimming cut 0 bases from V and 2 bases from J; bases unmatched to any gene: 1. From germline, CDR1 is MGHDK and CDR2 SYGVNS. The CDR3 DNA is TGTGCCAGCAGTGAATATAGCGGGAGGGACACAGATACGCAGTATTTT. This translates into CASSEYSGRDTDTQYF.

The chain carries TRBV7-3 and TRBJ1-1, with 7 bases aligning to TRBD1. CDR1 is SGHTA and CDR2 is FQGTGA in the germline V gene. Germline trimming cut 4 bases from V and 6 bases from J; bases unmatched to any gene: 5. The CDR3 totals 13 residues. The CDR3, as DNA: TGTGCCAGCAGCTCGGCGACAGGGTCTGAAGCTTTCTTT. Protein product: CASSSATGSEAFF.

As DNA, the CDR3 is TGTGCCAGCAGTCTACAGGGGGTCGGCAATCAGCCCCAGCATTTT. Translating it yields CASSLQGVGNQPQHF. The rearrangement uses TRBV2 and TRBJ1-5, with 8 nucleotides matching TRBD1. V dropped 5 bases and J dropped 2; count of bases not matched to a gene: 5. Germline CDR1 SNHLY, CDR2 FYNNEI. This CDR3 spans 15 amino acids.

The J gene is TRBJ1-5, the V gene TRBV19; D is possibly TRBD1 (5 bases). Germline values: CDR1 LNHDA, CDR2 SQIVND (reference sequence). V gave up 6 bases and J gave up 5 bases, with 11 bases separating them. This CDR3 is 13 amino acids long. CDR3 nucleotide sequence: TGTGCCAGTAGCCGACAGATGGATCAGCCCCAGCATTTT. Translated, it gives CASSRQMDQPQHF.

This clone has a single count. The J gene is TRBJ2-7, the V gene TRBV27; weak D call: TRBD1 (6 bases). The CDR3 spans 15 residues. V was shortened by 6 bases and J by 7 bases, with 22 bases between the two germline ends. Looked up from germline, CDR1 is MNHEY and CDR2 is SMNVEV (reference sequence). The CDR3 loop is CASRPSRDTGGEQYF. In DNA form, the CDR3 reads TGTGCCAGCAGACCGTCCCGGGACACGGGCGGGGAGCAGTACTTC.

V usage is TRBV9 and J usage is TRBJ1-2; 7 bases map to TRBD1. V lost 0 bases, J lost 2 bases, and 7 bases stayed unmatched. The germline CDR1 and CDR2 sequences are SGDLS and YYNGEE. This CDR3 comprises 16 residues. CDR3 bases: TGTGCCAGCAGCGTAGACCGACAGGGATGGAACTATGGCTACACCTTC. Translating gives CASSVDRQGWNYGYTF.

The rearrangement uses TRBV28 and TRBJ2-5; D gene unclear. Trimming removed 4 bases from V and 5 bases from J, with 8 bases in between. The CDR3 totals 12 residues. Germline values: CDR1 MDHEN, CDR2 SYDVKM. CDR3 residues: CASSSGGETQYF. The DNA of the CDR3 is TGTGCCAGCAGTTCCGGCGGCGAGACCCAGTACTTC.

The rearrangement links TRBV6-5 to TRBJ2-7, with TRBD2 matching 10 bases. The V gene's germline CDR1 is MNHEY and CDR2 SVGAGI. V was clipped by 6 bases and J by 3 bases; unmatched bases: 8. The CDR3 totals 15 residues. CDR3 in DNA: TGTGCCAGCAGCAGATCTAGCGGGGGCCTCTACGAGCAGTACTTC. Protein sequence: CASSRSSGGLYEQYF.

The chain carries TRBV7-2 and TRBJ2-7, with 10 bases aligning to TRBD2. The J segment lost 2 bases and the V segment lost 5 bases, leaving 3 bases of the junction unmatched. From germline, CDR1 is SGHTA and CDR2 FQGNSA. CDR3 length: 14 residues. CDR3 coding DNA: TGTGCCAGCAGCGGTAGCGGGGGGACCTACGAGCAGTACTTC. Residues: CASSGSGGTYEQYF.

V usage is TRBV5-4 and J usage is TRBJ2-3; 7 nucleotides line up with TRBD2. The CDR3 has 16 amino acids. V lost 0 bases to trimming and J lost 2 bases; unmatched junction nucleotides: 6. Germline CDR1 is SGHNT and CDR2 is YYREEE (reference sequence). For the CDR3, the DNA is TGTGCCAGCAGCTTGGGTGGGAGGGCATACACAGATACGCAGTATTTT. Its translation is CASSLGGRAYTDTQYF.

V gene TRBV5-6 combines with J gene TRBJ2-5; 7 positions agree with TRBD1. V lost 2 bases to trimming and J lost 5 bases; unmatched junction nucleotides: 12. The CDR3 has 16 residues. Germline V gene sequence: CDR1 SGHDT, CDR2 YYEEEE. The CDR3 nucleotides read TGTGCCAGCAGCTTTAATTCAGGGGGTATTCGGGAGACCCAGTACTTC. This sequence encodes CASSFNSGGIRETQYF.

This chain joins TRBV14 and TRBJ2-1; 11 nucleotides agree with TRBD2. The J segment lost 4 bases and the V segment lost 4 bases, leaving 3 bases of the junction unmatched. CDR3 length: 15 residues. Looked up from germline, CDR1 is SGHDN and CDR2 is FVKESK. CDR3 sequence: CASSPLAGEYNEQFF. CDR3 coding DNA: TGTGCCAGCAGCCCACTAGCGGGAGAATACAATGAGCAGTTCTTC.

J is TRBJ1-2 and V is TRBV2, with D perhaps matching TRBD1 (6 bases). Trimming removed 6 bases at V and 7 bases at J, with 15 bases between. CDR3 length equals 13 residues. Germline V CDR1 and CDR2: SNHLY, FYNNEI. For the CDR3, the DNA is TGTGCCAGCAGGCAGGGGCATGGAAGTGGCTACACCTTC. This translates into CASRQGHGSGYTF.

As DNA, the CDR3 is TGTGCCAGCAGCGCCCGCACTAGCGGGGGGCGCGGGGAGCTGTTTTTT. This codes for CASSARTSGGRGELFF. The chain carries TRBV9 and TRBJ2-2; 12 bases fit TRBD2. The V gene end was trimmed by 3 bases and the J gene end by 7 bases; junction bases not matched to a gene: 7. The germline V gene encodes CDR1 SGDLS and CDR2 YYNGEE. The CDR3 is 16 residues long.

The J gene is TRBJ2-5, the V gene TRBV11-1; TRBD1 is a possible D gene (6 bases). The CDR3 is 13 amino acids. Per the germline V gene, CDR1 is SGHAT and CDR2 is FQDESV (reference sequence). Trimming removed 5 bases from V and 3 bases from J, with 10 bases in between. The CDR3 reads CASSQGQKETQYF. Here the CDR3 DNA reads TGTGCCAGCAGCCAGGGACAAAAAGAGACCCAGTACTTC. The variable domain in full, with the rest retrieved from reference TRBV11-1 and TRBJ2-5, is EAEVAQSPRYKITEKSQAVAFWCDPISGHATLYWYRQILGQGPELLVQFQDESVVDDSQLPKDRFSAERLKGVDSTLKIQPAELGDSAMYLCASSQGQKETQYFGPGTRLLVL.

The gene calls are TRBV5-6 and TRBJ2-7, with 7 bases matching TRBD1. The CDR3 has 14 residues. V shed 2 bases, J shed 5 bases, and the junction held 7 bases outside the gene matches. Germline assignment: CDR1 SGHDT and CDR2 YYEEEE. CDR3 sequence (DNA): TGTGCCAGCAGCTTAAGAGGGGGCCTACACGAGCAGTACTTC. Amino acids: CASSLRGGLHEQYF.

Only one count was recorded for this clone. The CDR3 bases are TGTGCCAGCAGCACCCGACAGTCCTACGAGCAGTACTTC. It yields the protein CASSTRQSYEQYF. The rearrangement uses TRBV7-8 and TRBJ2-7, with D perhaps matching TRBD1 (5 bases). Deletions cut 5 bases from V and 1 base from J, with 9 bases between. In germline, CDR1 is SGHVS, CDR2 FQNEAQ. This CDR3 has 13 residues.

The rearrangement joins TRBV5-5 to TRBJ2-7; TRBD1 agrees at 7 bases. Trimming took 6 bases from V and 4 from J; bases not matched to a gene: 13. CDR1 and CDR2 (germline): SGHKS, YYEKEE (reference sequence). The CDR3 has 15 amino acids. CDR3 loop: CASNNGKGGQYEQYF. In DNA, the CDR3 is TGTGCCAGCAACAACGGAAAAGGGGGCCAATACGAGCAGTACTTC. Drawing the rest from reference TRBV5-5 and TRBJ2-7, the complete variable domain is DAGVTQSPTHLIKTRGQQVTLRCSPISGHKSVSWYQQVLGQGPQFIFQYYEKEERGRGNFPDRFSARQFPNYSSELNVNALLLGDSALYLCASNNGKGGQYEQYFGPGTRLTVT.